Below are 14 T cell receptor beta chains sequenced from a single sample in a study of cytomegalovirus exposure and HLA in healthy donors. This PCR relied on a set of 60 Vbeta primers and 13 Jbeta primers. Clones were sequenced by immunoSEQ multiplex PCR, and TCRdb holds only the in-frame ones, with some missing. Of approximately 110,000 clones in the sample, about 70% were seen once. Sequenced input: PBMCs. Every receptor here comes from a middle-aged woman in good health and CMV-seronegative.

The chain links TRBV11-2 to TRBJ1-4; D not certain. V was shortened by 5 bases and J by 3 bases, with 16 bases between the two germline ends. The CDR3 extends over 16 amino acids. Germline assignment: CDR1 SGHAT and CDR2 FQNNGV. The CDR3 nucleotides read TGTGCCAGCAGCCCTAGGTCCGGGTTCGCTAATGAAAAACTGTTTTTT. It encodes CASSPRSGFANEKLFF.

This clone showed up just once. CDR3 sequence: CASSPPGRERYEQYF. The DNA of the CDR3 is TGTGCCAGCAGTCCCCCCGGGCGGGAGAGGTACGAGCAGTACTTC. V usage is TRBV28 and J usage is TRBJ2-5, with 7 nucleotides matching TRBD2. With the DNA end fitting TRBJ2-7 better, the J assignment may be wrong. The CDR3 has 15 residues. The V gene's germline CDR1 is MDHEN and CDR2 SYDVKM.

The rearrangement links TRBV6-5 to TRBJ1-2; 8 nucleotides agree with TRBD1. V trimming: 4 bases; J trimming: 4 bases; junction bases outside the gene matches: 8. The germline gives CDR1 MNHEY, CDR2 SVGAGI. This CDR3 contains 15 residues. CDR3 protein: CASSSTGDRVYGYTF. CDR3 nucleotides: TGTGCCAGCAGTTCGACAGGGGATCGTGTCTATGGCTACACCTTC.

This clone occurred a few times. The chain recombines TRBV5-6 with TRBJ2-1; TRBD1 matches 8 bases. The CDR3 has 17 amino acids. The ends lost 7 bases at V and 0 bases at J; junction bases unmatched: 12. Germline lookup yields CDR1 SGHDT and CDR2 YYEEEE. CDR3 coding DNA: TGTGCCAGCGACAAAACTCAGGGGGCGAGCTCCTACAATGAGCAGTTCTTC. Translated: CASDKTQGASSYNEQFF.

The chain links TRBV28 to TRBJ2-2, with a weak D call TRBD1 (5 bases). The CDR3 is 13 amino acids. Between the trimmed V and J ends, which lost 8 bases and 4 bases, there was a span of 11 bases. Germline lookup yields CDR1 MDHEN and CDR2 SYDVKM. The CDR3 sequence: CASGQGRTGELFF. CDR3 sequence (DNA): TGTGCCAGCGGACAAGGGCGCACCGGGGAGCTGTTTTTT.

CDR3 DNA: TGTGCCATCAGGCCACAGGGGGCTGAAAATGGCTACACCTTC. Amino acid sequence: CAIRPQGAENGYTF. The J gene is TRBJ1-2, the V gene TRBV10-3, with TRBD1 identical over 9 bases. V lost 6 bases to trimming and J lost 6 bases; unmatched junction nucleotides: 8. Germline assignment: CDR1 ENHRY and CDR2 SYGVKD. This CDR3 has 14 residues.

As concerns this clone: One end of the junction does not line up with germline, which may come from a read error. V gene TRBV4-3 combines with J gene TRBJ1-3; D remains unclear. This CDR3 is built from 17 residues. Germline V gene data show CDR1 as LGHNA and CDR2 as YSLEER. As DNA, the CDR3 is TGCGTCAGCAGCCCGGAGGTAATGGCAGCGGCTGGAAACACCATATATTTT. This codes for CVSSPEVMAAAGNTIYF.

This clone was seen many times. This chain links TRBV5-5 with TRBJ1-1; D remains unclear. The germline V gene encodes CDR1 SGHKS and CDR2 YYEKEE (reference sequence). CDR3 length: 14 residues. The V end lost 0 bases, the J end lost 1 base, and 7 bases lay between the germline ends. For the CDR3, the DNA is TGTGCCAGCAGCTTGGCCCGGTCGAACACTGAAGCTTTCTTT. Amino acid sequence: CASSLARSNTEAFF.

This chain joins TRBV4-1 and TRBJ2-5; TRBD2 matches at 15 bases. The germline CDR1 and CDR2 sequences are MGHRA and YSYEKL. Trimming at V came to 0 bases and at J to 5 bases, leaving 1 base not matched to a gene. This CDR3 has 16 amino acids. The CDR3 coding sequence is TGCGCCAGCAGCCAAGATGGACTAGCGGGAGGGGAGACCCAGTACTTC. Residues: CASSQDGLAGGETQYF.

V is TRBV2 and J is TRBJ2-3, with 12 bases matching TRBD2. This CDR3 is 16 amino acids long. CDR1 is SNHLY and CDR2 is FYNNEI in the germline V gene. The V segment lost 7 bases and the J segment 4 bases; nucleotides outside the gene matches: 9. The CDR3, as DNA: TGTGCCAGCATCCCTTTGACTAGCGGGAGATCAGATACGCAGTATTTT. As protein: CASIPLTSGRSDTQYF.

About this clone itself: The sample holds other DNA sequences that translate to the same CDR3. The CDR3 loop is CASSISGNQPQHF. The CDR3 DNA sequence: TGTGCCAGTAGTATCTCGGGCAATCAGCCCCAGCATTTT. The V and J genes are TRBV19 and TRBJ1-5, with no clear D. The CDR3 has 13 residues. Germline V CDR1 and CDR2: LNHDA, SQIVND (reference sequence). V lost 3 bases and J lost 2, with 5 bases in between.

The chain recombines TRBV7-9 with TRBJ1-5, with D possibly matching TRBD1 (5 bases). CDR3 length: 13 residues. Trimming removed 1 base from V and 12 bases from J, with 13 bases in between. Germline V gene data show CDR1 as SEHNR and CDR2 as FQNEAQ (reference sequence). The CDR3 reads CASSLGSQDHQHF. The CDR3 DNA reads TGTGCCAGCAGCTTAGGTTCACAGGACCACCAGCATTTT.

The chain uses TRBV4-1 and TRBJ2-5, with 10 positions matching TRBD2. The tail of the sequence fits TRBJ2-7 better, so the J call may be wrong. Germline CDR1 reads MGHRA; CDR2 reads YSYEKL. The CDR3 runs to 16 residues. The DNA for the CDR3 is TGCGCCAGCAGCTCACGTCTAGCGGGGGCATCCTACGAGCAGTACTTC. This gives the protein CASSSRLAGASYEQYF.

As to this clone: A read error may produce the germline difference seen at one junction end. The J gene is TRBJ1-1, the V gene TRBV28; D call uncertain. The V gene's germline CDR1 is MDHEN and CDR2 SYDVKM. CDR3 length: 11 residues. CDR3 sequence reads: CATVNLAEAFF. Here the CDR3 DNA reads TGTGCCACCGTGAACTTAGCTGAAGCCTTCTTT.